This TCR beta chain was recorded in a study of T-cell memory formation after mild COVID-19. Study-wide points: Certain responding clones were present in pre-infection memory, suggesting participation of cross-reactive memory. A second wave expanding day 15 to 37 was CD4+-biased; contracting clones were balanced. Confirmation was lacking for SARS-CoV-2 specificity of second-wave clones that peaked on day 37.

The ends lost 0 bases at V and 3 bases at J; junction bases unmatched: 17. Germline CDR1 SQVTM, CDR2 ANQGSEA. CDR3 length: 19 residues. 5'RACE primed from the constant segment yielded TCR alpha and TCR beta cDNA libraries bearing sample barcodes and UMIs. Via MiXCR, TCRdb re-called the 5' RACE reads, giving one row per CDR3 protein. The sample lists fewer than 700,000 distinct CDR3 sequences, roughly 18% seen once, with around 13% in the top ten. On this clonotype itself: Its antigen is not identified.

The origin of this receptor is an adult woman who had mild COVID-19 (a few samples of this study predate the infection). Cell type and time point are not known. The chain carries TRBV29-1 and TRBJ2-5; 9 bases are shared with TRBD2. Sequencing was done on a sample of PBMCs or a T cell subset sorted from them (not recorded which). This CDR3 is CSVEDRWSVAGLAEETQYF. The CDR3 nucleotides are TGCAGCGTTGAAGATCGCTGGTCTGTAGCGGGACTAGCAGAAGAGACCCAGTACTTC.